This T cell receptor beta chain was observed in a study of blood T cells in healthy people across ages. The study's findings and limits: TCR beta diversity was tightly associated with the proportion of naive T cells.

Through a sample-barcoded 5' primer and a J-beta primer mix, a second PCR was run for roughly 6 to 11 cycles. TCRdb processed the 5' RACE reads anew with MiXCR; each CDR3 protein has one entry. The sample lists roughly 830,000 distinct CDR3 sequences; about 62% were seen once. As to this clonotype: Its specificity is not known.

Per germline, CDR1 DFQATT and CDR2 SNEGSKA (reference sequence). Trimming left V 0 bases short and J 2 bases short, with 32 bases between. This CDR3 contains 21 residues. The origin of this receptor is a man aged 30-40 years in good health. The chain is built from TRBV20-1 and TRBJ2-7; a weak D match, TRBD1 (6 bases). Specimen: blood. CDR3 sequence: CSARDRGAGFRGGSNPYEQYF. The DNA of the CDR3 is TGCAGTGCTAGAGATCGGGGAGCTGGTTTCCGAGGGGGTAGTAACCCCTACGAGCAGTACTTC.